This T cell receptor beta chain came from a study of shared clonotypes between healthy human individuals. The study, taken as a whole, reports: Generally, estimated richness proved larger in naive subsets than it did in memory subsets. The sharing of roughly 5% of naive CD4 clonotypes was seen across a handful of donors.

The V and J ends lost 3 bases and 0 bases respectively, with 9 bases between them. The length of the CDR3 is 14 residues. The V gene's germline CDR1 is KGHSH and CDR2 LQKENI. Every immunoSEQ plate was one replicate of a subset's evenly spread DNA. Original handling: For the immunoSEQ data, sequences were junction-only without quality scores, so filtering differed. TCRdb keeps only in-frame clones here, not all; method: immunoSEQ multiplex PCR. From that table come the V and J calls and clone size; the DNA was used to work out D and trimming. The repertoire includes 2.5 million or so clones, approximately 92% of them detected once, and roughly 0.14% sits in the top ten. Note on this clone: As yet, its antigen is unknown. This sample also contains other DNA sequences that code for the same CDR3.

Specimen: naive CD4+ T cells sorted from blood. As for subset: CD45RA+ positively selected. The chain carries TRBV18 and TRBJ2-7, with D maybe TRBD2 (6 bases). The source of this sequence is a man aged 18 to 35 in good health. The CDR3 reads CASSPGTGSYEQYF. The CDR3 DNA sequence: TGTGCCAGCTCACCCGGGACTGGCTCCTACGAGCAGTACTTC.